What follows are 20 T cell receptor beta chains derived from one specimen sequenced in a study of cytomegalovirus exposure and HLA in healthy donors. Primers: 60 Vbeta forward and 13 Jbeta reverse. Assay: immunoSEQ multiplex PCR; the TCRdb copy retains only in-frame clones and omits some. The profile shows around 99,000 clones, approximately 63% of them singletons. Sequencing used PBMCs. All receptors derive from a woman in her 30s in good health and CMV-seronegative.

The J gene is TRBJ1-1, the V gene TRBV19; maybe TRBD1 (6 bases). This CDR3 contains 14 residues. Germline V gene sequence: CDR1 LNHDA, CDR2 SQIVND (reference sequence). Trimming shortened V by 1 base and J by 6 bases, and 12 bases separated the two germline ends. The CDR3 reads CASSIGQGLPEAFF. In DNA, the CDR3 is TGTGCCAGTAGTATAGGGCAGGGGCTCCCTGAAGCTTTCTTT.

V and J are TRBV9 and TRBJ2-7; TRBD1 agrees at 7 bases. The CDR3 contains 15 residues. Trimming cost V 4 bases and J 0 bases; bases outside gene matches: 7. Per the germline V gene, CDR1 is SGDLS and CDR2 is YYNGEE. The CDR3 DNA follows: TGTGCCAGCAGCCCCCGACAGGGACCCTCCTACGAGCAGTACTTC. Its translation: CASSPRQGPSYEQYF.

The rearrangement joins TRBV5-1 to TRBJ2-3; no clear D. Per germline, CDR1 SGHRS and CDR2 YFSETQ. The CDR3 extends over 16 amino acids. Trimming shortened V by 0 bases and J by 1 base, and 12 bases separated the two germline ends. Here the CDR3 reads CASSLARGTGTDTQYF. CDR3 nucleotides: TGCGCCAGCAGCTTGGCCAGAGGTACCGGCACAGATACGCAGTATTTT.

The chain employs TRBV7-2 and TRBJ2-7, with D possibly being TRBD1 (5 bases). The CDR3 totals 14 residues. Trimming stripped 3 bases from V and 2 bases from J, with 11 bases between. The germline V gene encodes CDR1 SGHTA and CDR2 FQGNSA. This CDR3 reads CASSFITGTYEQYF. CDR3 nucleotides: TGTGCCAGCAGCTTTATTACAGGCACCTACGAGCAGTACTTC.

V gene TRBV7-9 combines with J gene TRBJ2-1; 9 bases are shared with TRBD2. Trimming at V came to 2 bases and at J to 9 bases, leaving 11 bases not matched to a gene. CDR1 is SEHNR and CDR2 is FQNEAQ in the germline V gene (reference sequence). The CDR3 is 16 residues long. The CDR3 loop reads CASSLLRASGNVEQFF. The CDR3 DNA is TGTGCCAGCAGCTTACTTCGGGCTAGCGGGAATGTTGAGCAGTTCTTC.

This clone was seen just once. The chain joins TRBV7-2 to TRBJ2-1; 11 positions agree with TRBD2. There are 15 residues in the CDR3. Trimming took 3 bases from V and 7 from J; bases not matched to a gene: 5. In germline, CDR1 is SGHTA, CDR2 FQGNSA. The CDR3 bases are TGTGCCAGCAGCTTCTCTAGCGGGAGGTTTAATGAGCAGTTCTTC. It is translated as CASSFSSGRFNEQFF.

The genes are TRBV19 and TRBJ2-5; 9 bases are a match to TRBD2. The germline V gene encodes CDR1 LNHDA and CDR2 SQIVND (reference sequence). V lost 10 bases, J lost 4 bases, and 7 bases stayed unmatched. This CDR3 spans 13 amino acids. The CDR3 DNA reads TGTGCCACAGCGGGAGGCATAACAGAGACCCAGTACTTC. Protein sequence: CATAGGITETQYF.

The genes are TRBV21-1 and TRBJ1-2; the DNA was not compared with TRBD1, the D call given in the table. TRBV21-1 corresponds to a pseudogene. This CDR3 comprises 14 residues. Here the CDR3 reads CASRCHYRNYGYTF. The CDR3 bases are TGTGCCAGCAGATGTCATTACAGAAACTATGGCTACACCTTC.

The chain carries TRBV10-3 and TRBJ2-3; TRBD2 agrees at 15 bases. With V trimmed by 11 bases and J by 0 bases, 6 bases remained unmatched. The length of the CDR3 is 16 residues. CDR1 and CDR2 from the germline V gene are ENHRY and SYGVKD. Written as DNA, the CDR3 is TGTGCCGCGGGACTAGCGGGGGGTATTAGCACAGATACGCAGTATTTT. Translating gives CAAGLAGGISTDTQYF.

The gene calls are TRBV5-1 and TRBJ1-5; TRBD1 might be the D (5 bases). The V gene's germline CDR1 is SGHRS and CDR2 YFSETQ. CDR3 size: 14 residues. Trimming removed 4 bases at V and 3 bases at J, with 11 bases between. The CDR3 loop is CASSPDSSNQPQHF. The CDR3, as DNA: TGCGCCAGCAGCCCCGACAGCTCCAATCAGCCCCAGCATTTT.

This clone was detected a few times. V is TRBV15 and J is TRBJ2-3; tentatively, D is TRBD1 (6 bases). Germline CDR1 reads LNHNV; CDR2 reads YYDKDF (reference sequence). This CDR3 is 17 amino acids long. Trimming took off 0 bases at V and 8 bases at J, with 21 bases between the two ends. The CDR3 DNA reads TGTGCCACCAGCAGAGATTCAGGGGCTATCCTCGGCAGTACGCAGTATTTT. Residues: CATSRDSGAILGSTQYF.

The V call is TRBV6-6, the J call TRBJ2-2; possible D gene TRBD1, 6 bases. V lost 2 bases to trimming and J lost 6 bases, with 16 bases between them. Germline V gene data show CDR1 as MNHNY and CDR2 as SVGAGI (reference sequence). This CDR3 has 16 amino acids. This CDR3 is CASSYPGQGRPGELFF. In DNA, the CDR3 is TGTGCCAGCAGTTACCCCGGGCAGGGGCGGCCCGGGGAGCTGTTTTTT.

The rearrangement joins TRBV28 to TRBJ2-4; a possible D gene is TRBD1 (5 bases). Per the germline V gene, CDR1 is MDHEN and CDR2 is SYDVKM. This CDR3 is built from 15 residues. V gave up 3 bases and J gave up 3 bases, with 12 bases separating them. The CDR3: CASSFAGSGKNIQYF. CDR3 bases: TGTGCCAGCAGTTTTGCAGGGTCGGGCAAAAACATTCAGTACTTC.

This clone was observed a handful of times. The chain couples TRBV9 to TRBJ1-3, with D possibly matching TRBD1 (5 bases). Germline V lookup: CDR1 SGDLS, CDR2 YYNGEE. The CDR3 totals 16 residues. V was shortened by 0 bases and J by 3 bases, with 13 bases between the two germline ends. CDR3 loop: CASSVDAGSGGNTIYF. CDR3 in DNA: TGTGCCAGCAGCGTAGACGCAGGGTCGGGTGGAAACACCATATATTTT.

CDR3 loop: CSVRSGGATQYF. The CDR3 coding sequence is TGCAGCGTCCGATCAGGGGGCGCGACCCAGTACTTC. V usage is TRBV29-1 and J usage is TRBJ2-5; TRBD1 matches at 8 bases. V was pared by 6 bases and J by 7 bases, with 7 bases of the junction left unmatched. Germline V gene lookup returns CDR1 SQVTM and CDR2 ANQGSEA. The CDR3 loop spans 12 amino acids.

There are a few counts of this clone. The rearrangement uses TRBV5-6 and TRBJ1-1; TRBD1 might be the D (6 bases). The CDR3 has 14 amino acids. Germline values: CDR1 SGHDT, CDR2 YYEEEE. The ends were cut back, 1 base at V and 4 bases at J, with 11 bases in the middle. The CDR3 sequence is CASSLQGSGTEAFF. The CDR3 DNA reads TGTGCCAGCAGCTTGCAGGGGTCTGGCACTGAAGCTTTCTTT.

This rearrangement joins TRBV5-1 to TRBJ1-5, with a tentative D call TRBD1 (5 bases). In germline, CDR1 is SGHRS, CDR2 YFSETQ. This CDR3 contains 15 residues. The V end lost 0 bases, the J end lost 1 base, and 8 bases lay between the germline ends. The CDR3 loop is CASSLGGRSNQPQHF. The CDR3 DNA reads as TGCGCCAGCAGCTTGGGGGGGAGGAGCAATCAGCCCCAGCATTTT.

This CDR3 reads CASSQGQGSGGLSRGFF. The CDR3 bases are TGTGCCAGCAGCCAAGGACAGGGTAGCGGGGGGCTCTCCAGAGGGTTCTTC. The chain is built from TRBV4-2 and TRBJ2-1; 10 bases are a match to TRBD2. Losses at the gene ends were 1 base for V and 15 bases for J; bases not matched to a gene: 18. The CDR3 runs to 17 residues. Germline V gene sequence: CDR1 LGHNA, CDR2 YNFKEQ.

The chain has TRBV18 and TRBJ1-2; D gene uncertain. The CDR3 covers 13 residues. Germline CDR1 KGHSH, CDR2 LQKENI. The germline V and J ends were trimmed by 2 bases and 4 bases, with 8 bases remaining between them. The CDR3 region has the DNA TGTGCCAGCTCACCAGACGCGGCCTATGGCTACACCTTC. It specifies CASSPDAAYGYTF.

The V gene is TRBV5-1, the J gene TRBJ2-7; 7 bases line up with TRBD1. Per the germline V gene, CDR1 is SGHRS and CDR2 is YFSETQ. Losses at the gene ends were 4 bases for V and 5 bases for J; bases not matched to a gene: 15. The CDR3 sequence is 16 residues long. CDR3 sequence: CASSPWATGVGDEQYF. CDR3 nucleotide sequence: TGCGCCAGCAGCCCTTGGGCCACAGGGGTAGGGGACGAGCAGTACTTC.